Following are 16 T cell receptor beta chains from one sample sequenced in a study of T cells of healthy individuals. TCRdb fed the 5' RACE reads into MiXCR, producing one record per CDR3 protein. This table holds tens of thousands of distinct CDR3 sequences, roughly 14% found once. Source of these receptors: a human donor in good health.

This clonotype appeared many times. V usage is TRBV10-3 and J usage is TRBJ1-2, with D perhaps matching TRBD1 (5 bases). Germline lookup yields CDR1 ENHRY and CDR2 SYGVKD. V lost 7 bases and J lost 3, with 15 bases in between. The CDR3 consists of 14 residues. The CDR3 protein is CAIMGGDVDYGYTF. The CDR3 nucleotides are TGTGCCATCATGGGGGGGGATGTGGACTATGGCTACACCTTC.

This clonotype was counted only a few times. The genes are TRBV28 and TRBJ2-5; D might be TRBD1 or TRBD2, each matching 7 bases. V was trimmed by 5 bases and J by 1 base, leaving 14 bases between them. There are 15 residues in the CDR3. Germline values: CDR1 MDHEN, CDR2 SYDVKM. CDR3 sequence: CASSATGRGQETQYF. The CDR3, as DNA: TGTGCCAGCAGTGCGACAGGGAGGGGCCAAGAGACCCAGTACTTC.

A few counts support this clonotype. For the CDR3, the DNA is TGTGCCAGCAGCTTATTAAGCGGGGAGGAGACCCAGTACTTC. Protein sequence: CASSLLSGEETQYF. This sequence joins TRBV7-9 and TRBJ2-5; 7 nucleotides align to TRBD2. Germline V gives CDR1 SEHNR, CDR2 FQNEAQ (reference sequence). V lost 2 bases and J lost 5; bases outside the gene matches: 5. The CDR3 contains 14 residues.

This clonotype occurred a few times. The chain couples TRBV9 to TRBJ2-1, with a tentative D call TRBD2 (6 bases). CDR3 length equals 15 residues. V lost 0 bases, J lost 7 bases, and 14 bases lay in between. Germline V gives CDR1 SGDLS, CDR2 YYNGEE. The CDR3 sequence: CASSVEIGEVNEQFF. In nucleotides, the CDR3 is TGTGCCAGCAGCGTAGAAATCGGGGAGGTGAATGAGCAGTTCTTC.

J is TRBJ2-7 and V is TRBV5-1; 12 positions match TRBD1. Germline V lookup: CDR1 SGHRS, CDR2 YFSETQ. This CDR3 region has 15 residues. Trimming cost V 0 bases and J 7 bases; bases outside gene matches: 5. This CDR3 is CASSLVGQGADEQYF. The CDR3 nucleotides read TGCGCCAGCAGCTTGGTGGGACAGGGGGCAGATGAGCAGTACTTC.

The chain recombines TRBV5-1 with TRBJ2-5, with 7 bases matching TRBD1. Germline V lookup: CDR1 SGHRS, CDR2 YFSETQ. With V trimmed by 4 bases and J by 3 bases, 12 bases remained unmatched. The CDR3 contains 16 residues. The CDR3 here is CASSPGTVQPKETQYF. DNA of the CDR3: TGCGCCAGCAGCCCCGGGACAGTGCAACCTAAAGAGACCCAGTACTTC.

In its sample, this clonotype was seen a few times. The V call is TRBV4-3, the J call TRBJ2-3, with 10 bases identical to TRBD2. The CDR3 loop spans 16 amino acids. CDR1 and CDR2 from the germline V gene are LGHNA and YSLEER. V lost 1 base, J lost 6 bases, and 7 bases stayed unmatched. The CDR3 region has the DNA TGCGCCAGCAGCCAAGGGACTAGCGGACTTCGGGATACGCAGTATTTT. Residues: CASSQGTSGLRDTQYF.

Many counts were recorded for this clonotype. The DNA is left out, because the CDR3 cannot be placed on it with certainty; the CDR3 is given as TCRdb lists it. V and J are TRBV21-1 and TRBJ2-7; the table's D call of TRBD1 was not tested on the DNA. TRBV21-1 is termed a pseudogene. The CDR3 spans 17 amino acids, including both terminal residues. The CDR3 here is CASSKGVGQGIAYEQYF.

V usage is TRBV5-1 and J usage is TRBJ2-1; D is possibly TRBD2 (6 bases). In germline, CDR1 is SGHRS, CDR2 YFSETQ. This CDR3 has 15 amino acids. Trimming cost V 0 bases and J 5 bases, with 12 bases left between them. The CDR3 loop reads CASSLAGAPNNEQFF. The CDR3 bases are TGCGCCAGCAGCTTGGCGGGAGCCCCTAACAATGAGCAGTTCTTC.

Comments on this clonotype: A read error may produce the germline difference seen at one junction end. The chain joins TRBV4-3 to TRBJ1-2, with D tentatively TRBD1 (6 bases). There are 16 residues in the CDR3. Germline CDR1 and CDR2: LGHNA and YSLEER. The CDR3 DNA sequence: TGCGCCAGCAGCCAAGAGAGGGGGTTTTCTAACTATGGCTACAACTTC. It is translated as CASSQERGFSNYGYNF.

This clonotype was picked up a small number of times. The chain carries TRBV19 and TRBJ2-1, with 7 nucleotides matching TRBD2. Trimming took 4 bases from V and 0 from J; bases not matched to a gene: 3. This CDR3 spans 15 amino acids. Germline V gene sequence: CDR1 LNHDA, CDR2 SQIVND (reference sequence). The CDR3 DNA reads as TGTGCCAGTAGTAGGTCGGGGGGCTCCTACAATGAGCAGTTCTTC. Its protein product is CASSRSGGSYNEQFF. Full variable domain (rest looked up from reference TRBV19 and TRBJ2-1): DGGITQSPKYLFRKEGQNVTLSCEQNLNHDAMYWYRQDPGQGLRLIYYSQIVNDFQKGDIAEGYSVSREKKESFPLTVTSAQKNPTAFYLCASSRSGGSYNEQFFGPGTRLTVL.

This clonotype was observed a few times. The rearrangement joins TRBV5-1 to TRBJ1-6; perhaps TRBD1 as D (5 bases). Trimming took 2 bases from V and 7 from J, leaving 13 bases between them. CDR3 size: 15 residues. Looked up from germline, CDR1 is SGHRS and CDR2 is YFSETQ. The CDR3 spells CASSLGTQENSPLHF. For the CDR3, the DNA is TGCGCCAGCAGCTTAGGTACACAGGAAAATTCACCCCTCCACTTT.

There are many counts of this clonotype. The rearrangement links TRBV29-1 to TRBJ1-2; D is perhaps TRBD1 (6 bases). Germline V lookup: CDR1 SQVTM, CDR2 ANQGSEA. CDR3 length equals 14 residues. The ends were cut back, 3 bases at V and 8 bases at J, with 19 bases in the middle. The CDR3 nucleotides are TGCAGCGTTGAGGAGGGACATAGGTCTTGGGGCTACACCTTC. The encoded protein is CSVEEGHRSWGYTF.

The table lists this clonotype with many counts. The chain is built from TRBV4-3 and TRBJ2-7; perhaps TRBD1 as D (7 bases). Trimming shortened V by 3 bases and J by 2 bases, and 20 bases separated the two germline ends. Looked up from germline, CDR1 is LGHNA and CDR2 is YSLEER. The CDR3 totals 17 residues. This CDR3 reads CASSQLGTSGGPYEQYF. CDR3 in DNA: TGCGCCAGCAGCCAGCTAGGGACCTCAGGGGGGCCCTACGAGCAGTACTTC.

This clonotype occurred once. V and J are TRBV18 and TRBJ2-2, with D possibly TRBD1 on 5 matching bases. Germline assignment: CDR1 KGHSH and CDR2 LQKENI. The CDR3 sequence is 14 residues long. Trimming took 5 bases from V and 4 from J, leaving 11 bases between them. The CDR3 coding sequence is TGTGCCAGCTCAGTCCAGGGTAGCACCGGGGAGCTGTTTTTT. Amino acids: CASSVQGSTGELFF. Together with reference TRBV18 and TRBJ2-2, the CDR3 gives the full variable domain: NAGVMQNPRHLVRRRGQEARLRCSPMKGHSHVYWYRQLPEEGLKFMVYLQKENIIDESGMPKERFSAEFPKEGPSILRIQQVVRGDSAAYFCASSVQGSTGELFFGEGSRLTVL.

This clonotype was seen at least ten times. The chain carries TRBV20-1 and TRBJ1-4, with TRBD1 as a possible D gene (6 bases). Germline CDR1 is DFQATT and CDR2 is SNEGSKA (reference sequence). Trimming stripped 3 bases from V and 6 bases from J, with 11 bases between. The CDR3 spans 13 residues. The CDR3: CSASAGADEKLFF. DNA of the CDR3: TGCAGTGCTAGTGCGGGGGCTGATGAAAAACTGTTTTTT.